This T cell receptor beta chain was captured by sequencing in a study of cytomegalovirus exposure and HLA in healthy donors. PCR employed 60 Vbeta and 13 Jbeta primers. Sequenced by immunoSEQ multiplex PCR; TCRdb stores in-frame clones only, minus some. The data show around 85,000 clones, 70% to 75% seen once. The CDR3 covers 14 residues. CDR1 LNHDA and CDR2 SQIVND come from the germline V gene (reference sequence). With 4 bases clipped from V and 3 bases from J, the junction kept 0 bases outside the gene matches. The material sequenced was PBMCs. The rearrangement joins TRBV19 to TRBJ2-3; 11 positions agree with TRBD2. This clonotype was sampled from a man aged 55 to 70 in good health and CMV-seronegative. The CDR3 loop reads CASSRLAGTDTQYF. CDR3 sequence (DNA): TGTGCCAGTAGTAGACTAGCGGGGACAGATACGCAGTATTTT.